This section outlines one T cell receptor beta chain sequence together with its context. The antigen is not known. The protocol was immunoSEQ multiplex PCR, while the TCRdb copy is restricted to in-frame clones and leaves out a portion. The profile shows 150,000 to 200,000 clones, 75% to 90% of them singletons. This sample is part of a study of cytomegalovirus exposure and HLA in healthy donors. The study, taken as a whole, reports: In vitro testing confirmed a few CMV-associated chains as specific for CMV antigens.

The germline CDR1 and CDR2 sequences are SGHDT and YYEEEE. Trimming removed 2 bases from V and 4 bases from J; junction bases left unmatched: 8. This CDR3 is built from 16 residues. This TCR came from a man between 18 and 29 years old in good health and CMV-seropositive. Sequenced material: PBMCs. This rearrangement joins TRBV5-6 to TRBJ2-2; 7 nucleotides line up with TRBD1. The CDR3 here is CASSLGSGGFTGELFF. The DNA for the CDR3 is TGTGCCAGCAGCTTAGGGTCAGGGGGTTTCACCGGGGAGCTGTTTTTT.